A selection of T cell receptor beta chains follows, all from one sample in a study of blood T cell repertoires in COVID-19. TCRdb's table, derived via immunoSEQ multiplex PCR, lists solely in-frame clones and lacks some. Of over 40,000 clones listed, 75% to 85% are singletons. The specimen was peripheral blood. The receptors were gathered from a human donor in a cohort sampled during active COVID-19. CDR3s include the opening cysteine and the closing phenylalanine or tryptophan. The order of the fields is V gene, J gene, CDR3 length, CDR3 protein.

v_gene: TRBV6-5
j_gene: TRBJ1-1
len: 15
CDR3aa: CASSYSAGSNTEAFF

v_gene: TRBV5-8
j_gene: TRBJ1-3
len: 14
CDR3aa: CASMAGLHGNTIYF

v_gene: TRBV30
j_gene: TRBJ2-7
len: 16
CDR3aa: CAWSGRAGVGSYEQYF

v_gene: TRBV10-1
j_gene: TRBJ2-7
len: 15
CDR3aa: CASSGSSGRNYEQYF

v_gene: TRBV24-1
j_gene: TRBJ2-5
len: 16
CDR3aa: CATSDFGGAGRETQYF

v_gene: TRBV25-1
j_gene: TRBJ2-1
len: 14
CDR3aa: CASTRQGSYNEQFF

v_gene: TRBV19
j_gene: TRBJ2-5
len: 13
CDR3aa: CASSIHRSETQYF

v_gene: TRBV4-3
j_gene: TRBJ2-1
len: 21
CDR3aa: CASSQGKGGTGPRLAGNEQFF

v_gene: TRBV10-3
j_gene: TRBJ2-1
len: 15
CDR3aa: CAISESKLRYNEQFF

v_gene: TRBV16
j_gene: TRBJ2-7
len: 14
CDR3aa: CASSQLIQGHEQYF

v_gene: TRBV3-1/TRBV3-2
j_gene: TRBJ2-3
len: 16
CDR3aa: CASSQGSTSPRDTQYF

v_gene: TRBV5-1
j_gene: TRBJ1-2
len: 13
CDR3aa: CASSLEGNYGYTF

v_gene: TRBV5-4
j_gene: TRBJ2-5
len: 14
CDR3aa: CASSLARGRETQYF

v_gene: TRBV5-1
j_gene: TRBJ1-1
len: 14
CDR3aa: CASSLAGGWTEAFF

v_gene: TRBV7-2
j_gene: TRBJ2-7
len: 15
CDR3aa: CASSRRQGAVYEQYF

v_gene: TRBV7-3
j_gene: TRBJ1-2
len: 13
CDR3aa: CASSLDTNYGYTF

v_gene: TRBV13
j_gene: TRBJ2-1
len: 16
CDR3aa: CASSILAGGSYNEQFF